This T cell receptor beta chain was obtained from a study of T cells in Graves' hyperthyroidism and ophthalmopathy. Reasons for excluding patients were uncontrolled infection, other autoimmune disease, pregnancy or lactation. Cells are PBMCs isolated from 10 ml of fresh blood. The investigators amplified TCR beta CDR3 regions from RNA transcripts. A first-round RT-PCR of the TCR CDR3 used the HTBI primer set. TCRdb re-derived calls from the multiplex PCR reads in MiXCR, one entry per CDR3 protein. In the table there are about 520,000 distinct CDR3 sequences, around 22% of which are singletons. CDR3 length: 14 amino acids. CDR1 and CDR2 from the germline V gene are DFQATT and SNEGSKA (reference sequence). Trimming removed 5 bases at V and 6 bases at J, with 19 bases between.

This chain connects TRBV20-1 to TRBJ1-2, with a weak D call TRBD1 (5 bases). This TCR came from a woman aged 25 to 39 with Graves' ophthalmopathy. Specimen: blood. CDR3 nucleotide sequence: TGCAGTGCTCGCGGGACGGCGGGGTCAAATGGCTACACCTTC. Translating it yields CSARGTAGSNGYTF.